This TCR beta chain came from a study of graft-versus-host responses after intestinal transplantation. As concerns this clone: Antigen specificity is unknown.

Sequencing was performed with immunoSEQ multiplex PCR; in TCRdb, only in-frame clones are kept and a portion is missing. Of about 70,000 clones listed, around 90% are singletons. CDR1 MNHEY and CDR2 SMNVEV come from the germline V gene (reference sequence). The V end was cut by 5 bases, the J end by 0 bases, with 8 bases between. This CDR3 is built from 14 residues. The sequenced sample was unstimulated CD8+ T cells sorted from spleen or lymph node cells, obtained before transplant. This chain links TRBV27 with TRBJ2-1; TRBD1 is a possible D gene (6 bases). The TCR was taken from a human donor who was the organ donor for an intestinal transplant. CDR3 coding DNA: TGTGCCAGCAGTCAGGGGAGCTCCTACAATGAGCAGTTCTTC. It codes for CASSQGSSYNEQFF.